Listed here are 23 T cell receptor beta chains from one sample, sequenced in a study of T cell changes during pregnancy in multiple sclerosis. This table comes from immunoSEQ multiplex PCR, and its TCRdb copy is limited to in-frame clones, with some not included. The sample yields about 15,000 clones, approximately 95% seen once. This sample comprised peripheral blood, obtained in the third trimester of pregnancy. The receptors were sampled from a female donor with multiple sclerosis, enrolled in a pregnancy study.

V usage is TRBV7-9 and J usage is TRBJ1-5; D perhaps matches TRBD1 (5 bases). This CDR3 is built from 12 residues. Germline V gene sequence: CDR1 SEHNR, CDR2 FQNEAQ (reference sequence). The V and J ends lost 6 bases and 10 bases respectively, with 13 bases between them. CDR3 in amino acids: CASSSDWGPQHF. CDR3 sequence (DNA): TGTGCCAGCAGTTCCGACTGGGGCCCCCAGCATTTT.

V is TRBV19 and J is TRBJ1-1; 8 bases are shared with TRBD1. The CDR3 extends over 15 amino acids. CDR1 is LNHDA, CDR2 SQIVND, per germline (reference sequence). The junction had 11 bases not matched to a gene; V was cut back by 5 bases and J by 6 bases. The CDR3 sequence: CASSPRTGSVAEAFF. The CDR3 bases are TGTGCCAGTAGTCCCCGGACAGGGTCGGTGGCTGAAGCTTTCTTT.

The chain employs TRBV2 and TRBJ2-5; 10 nucleotides align to TRBD1. The CDR3 is 17 residues long. CDR1 is SNHLY and CDR2 is FYNNEI in the germline V gene. The J segment lost 5 bases and the V segment lost 5 bases, leaving 14 bases of the junction unmatched. CDR3 sequence (DNA): TGTGCCAGCAGTCCAGCCAGGGTGACAGGGGGCTGGGAGACCCAGTACTTC. Its translation: CASSPARVTGGWETQYF. Filled out from reference TRBV2 and TRBJ2-5, the complete variable domain reads EPEVTQTPSHQVTQMGQEVILRCVPISNHLYFYWYRQILGQKVEFLVSFYNNEISEKSEIFDDQFSVERPDGSNFTLKIRSTKLEDSAMYFCASSPARVTGGWETQYFGPGTRLLVL.

This rearrangement joins TRBV7-6 to TRBJ1-4; D might be TRBD1 (6 bases). Per the germline V gene, CDR1 is SGHVS and CDR2 is FNYEAQ. CDR3 size: 17 residues. V lost 4 bases, J lost 7 bases, and 22 bases lay in between. In nucleotides, the CDR3 is TGTGCCAGCAGCTCACGAGGGGGGGGATCTCGAGGTGAAAAACTGTTTTTT. This encodes CASSSRGGGSRGEKLFF. Full variable domain (remainder filled in from reference TRBV7-6 and TRBJ1-4): GAGVSQSPRYKVTKRGQDVALRCDPISGHVSLYWYRQALGQGPEFLTYFNYEAQQDKSGLPNDRFSAERPEGSISTLTIQRTEQRDSAMYRCASSSRGGGSRGEKLFFGSGTQLSVL.

The V and J genes are TRBV7-9 and TRBJ2-7; the match to TRBD1 covers 10 bases. The CDR3 consists of 18 residues. Germline V CDR1 and CDR2: SEHNR, FQNEAQ (reference sequence). V lost 6 bases, J lost 2 bases, and 16 bases stayed unmatched. The CDR3: CASRGDRGGPPLTYEQYF. CDR3 nucleotide sequence: TGTGCCAGCAGGGGGGACAGGGGAGGACCCCCTTTAACCTACGAGCAGTACTTC.

The chain couples TRBV10-1 to TRBJ1-5; D not resolved. V was pared by 0 bases and J by 5 bases, with 11 bases between. The CDR3 is 15 residues long. CDR1 and CDR2 (germline): WNHNN, SYGVQD (reference sequence). The chain's CDR3 is CASSESFGDDQPQHF. The CDR3 nucleotides read TGCGCCAGCAGTGAGTCGTTCGGAGATGATCAGCCCCAGCATTTT.

The chain joins TRBV18 to TRBJ2-7; tentatively, D is TRBD1 (5 bases). Trimming removed 3 bases from V and 3 bases from J, with 18 bases in between. CDR3 size: 16 residues. The germline V gene has CDR1 KGHSH and CDR2 LQKENI. CDR3: CASSPDTSPAYYEQYF. CDR3 sequence (DNA): TGTGCCAGCTCACCGGACACCTCGCCCGCTTACTACGAGCAGTACTTC.

The J gene is TRBJ2-7, the V gene TRBV7-9, with 12 bases matching TRBD2. The CDR3 has 15 residues. CDR1 and CDR2 from the germline V gene are SEHNR and FQNEAQ (reference sequence). V lost 4 bases and J lost 0; bases outside the gene matches: 1. This CDR3 is CASSSGLAGSYEQYF. CDR3 nucleotide sequence: TGTGCCAGCAGCTCGGGACTAGCGGGCTCCTACGAGCAGTACTTC.

The CDR3 DNA sequence: TGCAGCGTTGGACTGGGACAGAGCTATGGCTACACCTTC. This gives the protein CSVGLGQSYGYTF. The V gene is TRBV29-1, the J gene TRBJ1-2, with TRBD1 identical over 7 bases. V lost 4 bases and J lost 4; bases outside the gene matches: 6. The CDR3 contains 13 residues. CDR1 is SQVTM, CDR2 ANQGSEA, per germline.

This chain uses TRBV6-1 with TRBJ1-2; possibly TRBD1 for D (5 bases). V lost 6 bases, J lost 5 bases, and 10 bases lay in between. The CDR3 runs 12 residues. CDR1 is MNHNS, CDR2 SASEGT, per germline. The CDR3 nucleotides are TGTGCCAGCAGCAGACAGACGTATGGCTACACCTTC. Protein sequence: CASSRQTYGYTF.

The rearrangement links TRBV28 to TRBJ1-1; no definite D call. The CDR3 loop spans 13 amino acids. Germline-derived CDR1 and CDR2 are MDHEN and SYDVKM. Trimming pared 3 bases from V and 8 bases from J, leaving 13 bases between. CDR3 protein: CASSLGQAREAFF. CDR3 in DNA: TGTGCCAGCAGTTTGGGTCAGGCCCGCGAAGCTTTCTTT. The variable domain in full, completed from reference TRBV28 and TRBJ1-1, reads DVKVTQSSRYLVKRTGEKVFLECVQDMDHENMFWYRQDPGLGLRLIYFSYDVKMKEKGDIPEGYSVSREKKERFSLILESASTNQTSMYLCASSLGQAREAFFGQGTRLTVV.

The genes are TRBV19 and TRBJ2-5; D is ambiguous. The V and J ends lost 6 bases and 5 bases respectively, with 16 bases between them. Germline values: CDR1 LNHDA, CDR2 SQIVND (reference sequence). This CDR3 comprises 14 residues. CDR3 sequence (DNA): TGTGCCAGTAGACAGTACTGGTTCGCGGAGACCCAGTACTTC. This codes for CASRQYWFAETQYF.

The chain joins TRBV2 to TRBJ1-1; D ambiguous. Germline V gene data show CDR1 as SNHLY and CDR2 as FYNNEI. V was cut by 8 bases and J by 1 base, with 8 bases left in between. The CDR3 spans 12 residues. The DNA of the CDR3 is TGTGCCAGCGGAGGAGGGAACACTGAAGCTTTCTTT. Translating gives CASGGGNTEAFF.

This sequence joins TRBV7-2 and TRBJ2-3, with 10 bases identical to TRBD1. CDR3 length: 15 residues. V lost 5 bases, J lost 5 bases, and 7 bases stayed unmatched. Germline CDR1 and CDR2: SGHTA and FQGNSA. The CDR3 DNA follows: TGTGCCAGCAGCCCTACGACAGGGGGCGGAGATACGCAGTATTTT. This translates into CASSPTTGGGDTQYF.

V gene TRBV19 combines with J gene TRBJ1-2, with a possible D match to TRBD1 (5 bases). Germline-derived CDR1 and CDR2 are LNHDA and SQIVND (reference sequence). This CDR3 is 15 amino acids long. Trimming shortened V by 5 bases and J by 5 bases, and 18 bases separated the two germline ends. The chain's CDR3 is CASSPPQAVTYGYTF. The CDR3, as DNA: TGTGCCAGTAGTCCCCCACAGGCTGTTACATATGGCTACACCTTC.

The chain couples TRBV7-3 to TRBJ2-3; 7 positions agree with TRBD2. Trimming took 5 bases from V and 5 from J; bases not matched to a gene: 10. The CDR3 contains 15 residues. CDR1 SGHTA and CDR2 FQGTGA come from the germline V gene. The CDR3 protein is CASSLGGRVGDTQYF. The DNA for the CDR3 is TGTGCCAGCAGCCTGGGGGGGAGGGTCGGAGATACGCAGTATTTT.

The chain combines TRBV7-9 with TRBJ1-5; 8 nucleotides line up with TRBD1. The CDR3 covers 17 residues. The germline V gene has CDR1 SEHNR and CDR2 FQNEAQ (reference sequence). V lost 3 bases to trimming and J lost 8 bases; unmatched junction nucleotides: 15. CDR3 sequence (DNA): TGTGCCAGCAGCTTGCCGGGAACAGGGGGAAGGGGGGAGCCCCAGCATTTT. This encodes CASSLPGTGGRGEPQHF.

This chain connects TRBV13 to TRBJ1-2; 7 bases are shared with TRBD1. V gave up 5 bases and J gave up 0 bases; unmatched junction bases: 6. The CDR3 contains 15 residues. Germline CDR1 is PRHDT and CDR2 is FYEKMQ (reference sequence). The CDR3 reads CASSHGTVTNYGYTF. CDR3 bases: TGTGCCAGCAGCCATGGGACAGTAACTAACTATGGCTACACCTTC.

This clone occurred once. V is TRBV19 and J is TRBJ1-1; 7 bases are shared with TRBD1. Germline V CDR1 and CDR2: LNHDA, SQIVND (reference sequence). With 2 bases clipped from V and 3 bases from J, the junction kept 9 bases outside the gene matches. The CDR3 contains 16 residues. CDR3 in amino acids: CASSIPEGAKDTEAFF. CDR3 bases: TGTGCCAGTAGTATACCCGAGGGGGCAAAGGACACTGAAGCTTTCTTT.

A single count supports this clone. The chain combines TRBV5-5 with TRBJ2-4, with a possible D match to TRBD1 (6 bases). The CDR3 spans 14 residues. Per the germline V gene, CDR1 is SGHKS and CDR2 is YYEKEE (reference sequence). Trimming shortened V by 4 bases and J by 4 bases, and 12 bases separated the two germline ends. Here the CDR3 reads CASSPGTLKNIQYF. Here the CDR3 DNA reads TGTGCCAGCAGCCCCGGGACACTTAAAAACATTCAGTACTTC.

This clone was seen more than once but under ten times. CDR3 coding DNA: TGTGCCAGCAGCCCCTTAAGGCGGGACACCGGGGAGCTGTTTTTT. It yields the protein CASSPLRRDTGELFF. V usage is TRBV5-4 and J usage is TRBJ2-2; D is perhaps TRBD2 (5 bases). The CDR3 spans 15 residues. CDR1 is SGHNT, CDR2 YYREEE, per germline (reference sequence). Trimming cost V 4 bases and J 3 bases, with 13 bases left between them.

The gene calls are TRBV28 and TRBJ2-7, with D tentatively TRBD2 (7 bases). The V and J ends lost 6 bases and 2 bases respectively, with 14 bases between them. The CDR3 has 14 amino acids. The V gene's germline CDR1 is MDHEN and CDR2 SYDVKM. The CDR3 loop is CASRSGTPTYEQYF. CDR3 sequence (DNA): TGTGCCAGCAGGAGCGGGACACCAACCTACGAGCAGTACTTC.

This sequence joins TRBV10-3 and TRBJ1-2; D ambiguous. The germline CDR1 and CDR2 sequences are ENHRY and SYGVKD. The CDR3 runs to 15 residues. Trimming took 4 bases from V and 3 from J, leaving 15 bases between them. The CDR3 bases are TGTGCCATCAGTGGCCCTCGGGGTAATGACTATGGCTACACCTTC. It codes for CAISGPRGNDYGYTF.